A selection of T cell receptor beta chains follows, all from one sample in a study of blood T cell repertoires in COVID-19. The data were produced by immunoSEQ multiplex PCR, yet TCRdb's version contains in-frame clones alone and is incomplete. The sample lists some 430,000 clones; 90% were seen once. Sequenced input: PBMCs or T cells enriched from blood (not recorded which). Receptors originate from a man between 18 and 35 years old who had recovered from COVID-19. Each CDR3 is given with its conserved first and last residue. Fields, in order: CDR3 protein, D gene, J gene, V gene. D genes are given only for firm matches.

CDR3: CASSSRDRGDYGYTF; D: TRBD1; J: TRBJ1-2; V: TRBV5-1
CDR3: CASSIVGDTEAFF; D: NA; J: TRBJ1-1; V: TRBV19
CDR3: CASSLPRGRLLGEQYF; D: TRBD1; J: TRBJ2-7; V: TRBV7-2
CDR3: CASSEPGQVVLNTEAFF; D: TRBD1; J: TRBJ1-1; V: TRBV7-9
CDR3: CASSPLAGDQETQYF; D: NA; J: TRBJ2-5; V: TRBV27
CDR3: CASSLDNSGRIETQYF; D: TRBD2; J: TRBJ2-5; V: TRBV5-1
CDR3: CASSPGTGLHSNYGYTF; D: TRBD1; J: TRBJ1-2; V: TRBV27
CDR3: CASSPRIGGDTQYF; D: NA; J: TRBJ2-3; V: TRBV6-2/TRBV6-3
CDR3: CATSRDPFSGNTIYF; D: NA; J: TRBJ1-3; V: TRBV15
CDR3: CATSRDLTSGGDKQFF; D: TRBD2; J: TRBJ2-1; V: TRBV15
CDR3: CASSGRQGANEQYF; D: TRBD1; J: TRBJ2-7; V: TRBV5-1
CDR3: CASSFHLGTLSYEQYF; D: NA; J: TRBJ2-7; V: TRBV28
CDR3: CASSEGGYGYTF; D: NA; J: TRBJ1-2; V: TRBV5-6
CDR3: CASSGGLGGELFF; D: TRBD1; J: TRBJ2-2; V: TRBV19
CDR3: CASSLGQGLYEQYF; D: NA; J: TRBJ2-7; V: TRBV5-1
CDR3: CASSLASGGHEKLFF; D: NA; J: TRBJ1-4; V: TRBV7-9
CDR3: CASSRKNPGFEQFF; D: NA; J: TRBJ2-1; V: TRBV2
CDR3: CASRRSSGNTIYF; D: NA; J: TRBJ1-3; V: TRBV7-6
CDR3: CASSFDFPYEQYF; D: NA; J: TRBJ2-7; V: TRBV7-2
CDR3: CASSRGLADYNEQFF; D: TRBD2; J: TRBJ2-1; V: TRBV3-1/TRBV3-2
CDR3: CASSERGWGNQPQHF; D: NA; J: TRBJ1-5; V: TRBV2
CDR3: CASSQDRIRSPLHF; D: NA; J: TRBJ1-6; V: TRBV4-1
CDR3: CASSLGQATYEQYF; D: NA; J: TRBJ2-7; V: TRBV5-5
CDR3: CASSKNYGTGEEAFF; D: TRBD1; J: TRBJ1-1; V: TRBV19
CDR3: CASSLASGTGTYEQYF; D: TRBD1; J: TRBJ2-7; V: TRBV5-1
CDR3: CASWGDPRGSLHF; D: NA; J: TRBJ1-6; V: TRBV28
CDR3: CASSIGHRGKSNQPQHF; D: TRBD1; J: TRBJ1-5; V: TRBV19
CDR3: CASSLVAGGTYNEQFF; D: TRBD2; J: TRBJ2-1; V: TRBV5-1
CDR3: CASSIASAVSYGYTF; D: NA; J: TRBJ1-2; V: TRBV19
CDR3: CASSQVAGRGETQYF; D: NA; J: TRBJ2-5; V: TRBV3-1/TRBV3-2
CDR3: CASSGRDSRQANSPLHF; D: NA; J: TRBJ1-6; V: TRBV7-2
CDR3: CASSIGPEQATEAFF; D: NA; J: TRBJ1-1; V: TRBV19
CDR3: CASSTGTGGNTIYF; D: TRBD1; J: TRBJ1-3; V: TRBV6-2/TRBV6-3
CDR3: CAGKGLENTEAFF; D: NA; J: TRBJ1-1; V: TRBV13
CDR3: CASRAGTEQFF; D: TRBD2; J: TRBJ2-1; V: TRBV5-4
CDR3: CASSSRTSGWTGELFF; D: TRBD2; J: TRBJ2-2; V: TRBV7-3
CDR3: CASNDGTGNYEQYF; D: TRBD1; J: TRBJ2-7; V: TRBV5-1
CDR3: CASIKTGNTEAFF; D: NA; J: TRBJ1-1; V: TRBV12-3/TRBV12-4
CDR3: CASSPNDRSYEQYF; D: NA; J: TRBJ2-7; V: TRBV7-9
CDR3: CASSLQSNQPQHF; D: NA; J: TRBJ1-5; V: TRBV27
CDR3: CASSYSGPTQGQLFF; D: NA; J: TRBJ1-4; V: TRBV6-5
CDR3: CASSGGLAGLSSYNEQFF; D: TRBD2; J: TRBJ2-1; V: TRBV7-2